The clone carrying this TCR beta chain was seen once. This specimen belongs to a study of blood T cell repertoires in COVID-19. Study-wide background: T cells, B-cell-depleted T cells, or PBMCs supplied cDNA or gDNA.

There are 14 residues in the CDR3. The V and J ends lost 4 bases and 8 bases, in that order; junction bases with no gene match: 6. CDR1 and CDR2 (germline): MGHRA, YSYEKL. Methods used by the authors: Amplification with reference gene primers provided the estimates of nucleated cell counts. Produced via immunoSEQ multiplex PCR; TCRdb's table is partial and in-frame only. The V and J calls and clone size were taken over from that table, and D and trimming were inferred from the DNA. Of some 310,000 clones in the sample, about 90% were seen once. In Cohort 3, a recovered donor had either two negative PCRs, clearance, or symptom resolution.

This chain joins TRBV4-1 and TRBJ1-4, with TRBD1 identical over 8 bases. The sequence was obtained from a young woman who had recovered from COVID-19. The sequencing sample was made of PBMCs or T cells enriched from blood (not recorded which). CDR3 nucleotide sequence: TGCGCCAGCAGCCTGACAGGGGTCGGAGAAAAACTGTTTTTT. Translating gives CASSLTGVGEKLFF.